The rows below give T cell receptor beta chains drawn from one sample of a study of blood T cell repertoires in COVID-19. Produced via immunoSEQ multiplex PCR; TCRdb's table is partial and in-frame only. The data hold 14,000 or so clones, with 80% to 90% observed a single time. Source material: peripheral blood. These receptors were taken from a human donor in a cohort sampled during active COVID-19. Both conserved end residues are part of each CDR3. The order of the fields is D gene, J gene, CDR3 length, clone size, V gene, CDR3 DNA, CDR3 protein. A D gene is named only where the DNA matches it firmly. Some rows have no size entry. The others give once, few or many, or a class for an expanded clone.

>NA|TRBJ1-3|14|once|TRBV28
TGTGCCAGCAGGGGTCAGGGGTCTGGAAACACCATATATTTT
CASRGQGSGNTIYF
>NA|TRBJ1-1|16|NA|TRBV19
TGTGCCAGTGAGGAGGTGGGGGCCCGAGGGGGCACTGAAGCTTTCTTT
CASEEVGARGGTEAFF
>NA|TRBJ2-3|14|NA|TRBV19
TGTGCCAGTAGTCTACCAACCGGGGGAGATACGCAGTATTTT
CASSLPTGGDTQYF
>NA|TRBJ1-6|14|NA|TRBV19
TGTGCCAGTAGAGGGGATTTAGGCGGGACACCCCTCCACTTT
CASRGDLGGTPLHF
>TRBD2|TRBJ2-2|16|NA|TRBV5-1
TGCGCCAGCAGCTCAGGGCCGGGGGGGAACACCGGGGAGCTGTTTTTT
CASSSGPGGNTGELFF
>NA|TRBJ2-5|16|NA|TRBV2
TGTGCCAGCAGTAACGGGAGGACAGATCCCCGGAGGGCCCAGTACTTC
CASSNGRTDPRRAQYF
>NA|TRBJ1-3|15|NA|TRBV7-3
TGTGCCAGCAGCTTAGTGGGGCCCTCTGGAAACACCATATATTTT
CASSLVGPSGNTIYF
>TRBD1|TRBJ1-2|18|NA|TRBV15
TGTGCCACCAGCAGAGATCTGACAGGGGAGAATGCTAACTATGGCTACACCTTC
CATSRDLTGENANYGYTF
>NA|TRBJ2-2|15|NA|TRBV7-8
TGTGCCAGCAGCCCAAGGACTGGGAACACCGGGGAGCTGTTTTTT
CASSPRTGNTGELFF
>TRBD1|TRBJ2-7|15|once|TRBV28
TGTGCCAGCAGTTCCCGGGACAGGGTCTTCTACGAGCAGTACTTC
CASSSRDRVFYEQYF
>NA|TRBJ1-6|14|once|TRBV5-1
TGCGCCAGCAGCTTGAACAGTCCTAATTCACCCCTCCACTTT
CASSLNSPNSPLHF
>TRBD2|TRBJ2-3|16|NA|TRBV4-1
TGCGCCAGCAGCCAAGAGGCTAGCGGGAGGACCGGCACGCAGTATTTT
CASSQEASGRTGTQYF
>NA|TRBJ1-2|12|NA|TRBV2
TGTGCCAGCAGTCCAGACAGCTATGGCTACACCTTC
CASSPDSYGYTF
>TRBD1|TRBJ2-2|15|few|TRBV10-1
TGCGCCAGCAGTGGAGGGACAGCGAACACCGGGGAGCTGTTTTTT
CASSGGTANTGELFF
>TRBD1|TRBJ2-3|16|once|TRBV24-1
TGTGCCACCAGTGATTTAGGGGGCAGTGGGACAGATACGCAGTATTTT
CATSDLGGSGTDTQYF
>NA|TRBJ1-3|15|NA|TRBV19
TGTGCCAGTAGTCGGGAGGATAACTCTGGAAACACCATATATTTT
CASSREDNSGNTIYF
>NA|TRBJ1-4|19|NA|TRBV19
TGTGCCAGTAGTGATACTCCAGGGATCCACGATCCGTTTAATGAAAAACTGTTTTTT
CASSDTPGIHDPFNEKLFF
>NA|TRBJ1-1|12|NA|TRBV28
TGTGCCAGCAACGGTGGGAACACTGAAGCTTTCTTT
CASNGGNTEAFF
>NA|TRBJ1-5|12|few|TRBV6-2/TRBV6-3
TGTGCCAGCAGTAGGGGGAATCAGCCCCAGCATTTT
CASSRGNQPQHF
>NA|TRBJ2-7|16|NA|TRBV21-1
TGTGCCAGCAGCAAAGAGGTTGGGGACAGGGGCCACGAGCAGTACTTC
CASSKEVGDRGHEQYF